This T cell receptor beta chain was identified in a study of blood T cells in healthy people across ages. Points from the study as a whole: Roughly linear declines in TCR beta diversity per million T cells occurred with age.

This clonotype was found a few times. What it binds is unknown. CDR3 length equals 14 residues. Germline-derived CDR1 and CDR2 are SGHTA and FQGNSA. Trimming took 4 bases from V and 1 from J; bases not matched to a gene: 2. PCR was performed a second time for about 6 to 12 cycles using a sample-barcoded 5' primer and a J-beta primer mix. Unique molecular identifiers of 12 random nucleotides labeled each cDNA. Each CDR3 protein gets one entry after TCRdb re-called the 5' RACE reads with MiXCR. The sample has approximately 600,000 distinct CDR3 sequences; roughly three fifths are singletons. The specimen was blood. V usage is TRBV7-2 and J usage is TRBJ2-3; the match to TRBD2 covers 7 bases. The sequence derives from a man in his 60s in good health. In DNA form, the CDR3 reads TGTGCCAGCAGCTCCGGACTAGGCACAGATACGCAGTATTTT. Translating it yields CASSSGLGTDTQYF.